The sequence of this T cell receptor beta chain was determined in a study of T cells in Graves' hyperthyroidism and ophthalmopathy. Whole-study context: Once the initial diagnosis was made, peripheral blood was obtained before any treatment.

The TCR beta CDR3 regions underwent amplification using RNA transcripts as the source. During a first-round RT-PCR of the TCR CDR3, the HTBI primer set was used. TCRdb reprocessed the multiplex PCR reads via MiXCR and lists one record per CDR3 protein. The table includes hundreds of thousands of distinct CDR3 sequences, about 14% detected once. Study-level findings and limits: Most thyroid clonotypes that were expanded above 0.001 also turned up in blood.

The trim removed 4 bases at V and 5 bases at J, leaving 6 bases unmatched. Germline-derived CDR1 and CDR2 are SGHRS and YFSETQ. The CDR3 consists of 15 residues. Note on this clonotype: Its target is not known.

A sample of blood taken at first hyperthyroidism diagnosis preceded any ophthalmopathy symptoms. PBMCs were obtained from over 8.5 ml fresh peripheral blood. This clonotype originated in a woman aged 25 to 45 with Graves' hyperthyroidism that later progressed to Graves' ophthalmopathy. This chain links TRBV5-1 with TRBJ2-1; 10 nucleotides match TRBD2. Sequenced sample: blood. CDR3 in amino acids: CASSTPSGSHNEQFF. CDR3 coding DNA: TGCGCCAGCAGCACCCCTAGCGGGAGCCACAATGAGCAGTTCTTC.